This T cell receptor beta chain originates from a study of T cell changes during pregnancy in multiple sclerosis. The CDR3 has 13 amino acids. Trimming pared 3 bases from V and 5 bases from J, leaving 10 bases between. Germline CDR1 LNHDA, CDR2 SQIVND (reference sequence). Sequencing used immunoSEQ multiplex PCR; TCRdb keeps in-frame clones, though not all of them. The sample shows 85,000 to 130,000 clones, 85% to 95% of them seen only once. The chain joins TRBV19 to TRBJ1-2; no definite D call. The sample consisted of peripheral blood, taken before pregnancy. The receptor was isolated from a female donor with multiple sclerosis, enrolled in a pregnancy study. The CDR3 loop reads CASSISLEYGYTF. The CDR3 DNA is TGTGCCAGTAGTATTTCCTTAGAATATGGCTACACCTTC.